Presented here are 5 T cell receptor beta chains from one specimen sequenced in a study of shared clonotypes between healthy human individuals. Using immunoSEQ multiplex PCR, the repertoire was profiled, and TCRdb retains in-frame clones only, with some absent. The sample carries about 2.3 million clones, 93% recorded once. Material: naive CD4+ T cells from PBMCs. The subset: CD45RA+ positively selected. The receptors stem from a man aged 18 to 30 in good health. Some clones in this sample may be carry-over from other donors' samples.

V gene TRBV5-1 combines with J gene TRBJ1-5, with no clear D. Trimming removed 5 bases at V and 0 bases at J, with 12 bases between. The CDR3 has 15 amino acids. CDR1 is SGHRS, CDR2 YFSETQ, per germline. The CDR3, as DNA: TGCGCCAGCAGACCTGACCCGAATAGCAATCAGCCCCAGCATTTT. The encoded protein is CASRPDPNSNQPQHF. Full variable domain (remainder filled in from reference TRBV5-1 and TRBJ1-5): KAGVTQTPRYLIKTRGQQVTLSCSPISGHRSVSWYQQTPGQGLQFLFEYFSETQRNKGNFPGRFSGRQFSNSRSEMNVSTLELGDSALYLCASRPDPNSNQPQHFGDGTRLSIL.

This clone showed up just once. The same CDR3 also results from other DNA sequences found in this sample. This chain joins TRBV7-2 and TRBJ2-2; D tentatively reads TRBD1 or TRBD2 (5 bases each). Trimming removed 3 bases at V and 6 bases at J, with 5 bases between. There are 12 residues in the CDR3. Germline CDR1 reads SGHTA; CDR2 reads FQGNSA. CDR3 coding DNA: TGTGCCAGCAGCTTGGGGGCCGGGGAGCTGTTTTTT. It yields the protein CASSLGAGELFF.

The V and J genes are TRBV15 and TRBJ2-7; 9 bases map to TRBD1. The trim removed 5 bases at V and 3 bases at J, leaving 8 bases unmatched. This CDR3 is built from 15 residues. Germline V gene lookup returns CDR1 LNHNV and CDR2 YYDKDF (reference sequence). CDR3 coding DNA: TGTGCCACCAGCCCGTTCCGGGACAGGGTCTACGAGCAGTACTTC. Amino acids: CATSPFRDRVYEQYF.

The chain carries TRBV4-1 and TRBJ2-3; either TRBD1 or TRBD2 may fit D (7 bases each). CDR1 and CDR2 from the germline V gene are MGHRA and YSYEKL. The CDR3 loop spans 17 amino acids. Trimming left V 1 base short and J 5 bases short, with 19 bases between. The CDR3: CASSQARGRERGDTQYF. Here the CDR3 DNA reads TGCGCCAGCAGCCAAGCGAGGGGGCGGGAGCGGGGAGATACGCAGTATTTT.

CDR3 loop: CASSRTGQYEQYF. The CDR3 DNA reads TGTGCCAGCAGCCGGACAGGGCAGTACGAGCAGTACTTC. The chain combines TRBV7-9 with TRBJ2-7; 8 bases match TRBD1. The CDR3 is made up of 13 amino acids. V shed 5 bases, J shed 4 bases, and the junction held 4 bases outside the gene matches. CDR1 and CDR2 (germline): SEHNR, FQNEAQ (reference sequence).